Listed here is a single T cell receptor (beta chain). Its antigen is unidentified. The entry originates in a study of T cells in localized non-small cell lung cancer. General study findings and limits: In the blood, greater T cell density corresponded to longer overall survival. Appearance in adjacent lung was seen for a median 57 of the top 100 tumor clones.

The data were produced by immunoSEQ multiplex PCR, yet TCRdb's version contains in-frame clones alone and is incomplete. The sample includes about 17,000 clones, 80% to 90% seen only once; the top ten take 34%. This sample comprised peripheral blood, obtained before any cancer treatment. The source is a male donor older than 55 with stage III lung adenocarcinoma.

The CDR3 reads CASSFRGSGANVLTF. The CDR3 DNA sequence: TGTGCCAGCAGTTTCAGGGGATCTGGGGCCAACGTCCTGACTTTC. This chain joins TRBV6-6 and TRBJ2-6; weak D call: TRBD1 (6 bases). The CDR3 is 15 residues long. Trimming removed 4 bases at V and 1 base at J, with 8 bases between. Germline assignment: CDR1 MNHNY and CDR2 SVGAGI (reference sequence).